A selection of T cell receptor beta chains follows, all from one sample in a study of shared clonotypes between healthy human individuals. Libraries were prepared by immunoSEQ multiplex PCR; TCRdb keeps only in-frame clonotypes and omits some of them. The sample records more than 500,000 clones, 90% to 95% being singletons. The sequenced sample consisted of naive CD8+ T cells sorted from blood. The origin of the receptors is a young woman in good health. Both conserved end residues are part of each CDR3. Fields, in order: V gene, clone size, CDR3 protein. Only part of the rows carry a size: once, few, many, or a class if the clone is expanded.

>TRBV6-6|NA
CASSLLNVGAGNTIYF
>TRBV6-5|NA
CASSHGRPDYEQYF
>TRBV30|NA
CASDRANTGELFF
>TRBV11-2|NA
CASSTGWGGLEQYF
>TRBV4-1|NA
CASSQDESGYEQYF
>TRBV5-6|NA
CASSYDPYEQYF
>TRBV18|NA
CASSTKQGGTYEQYF
>TRBV10-3|NA
CAISEEPGRWETQYF
>TRBV4-1|few
CASSHASTYEQYF
>TRBV19|NA
CASSIRGRNYEQYF
>TRBV27|NA
CASLGTSGSNGLETQYF
>TRBV27|NA
CASSRGTKSLQETQYF
>TRBV5-1|NA
CASSLGQGGVQETQYF
>TRBV7-6|NA
CASSLYPSNQPQHF
>TRBV4-2|NA
CASSHPSGGDNTGELFF
>TRBV7-8|NA
CASSYLGTAYEQYF
>TRBV14|NA
CASSQDHVHSYEQYF
>TRBV9|NA
CASSVEPTGHNEKLFF
>TRBV11-2|NA
CASSRSGQGGSYNEQFF
>TRBV7-9|NA
CASSTRGRYYEQYF
>TRBV29-1|NA
CSAVLAGAVDTQYF
>TRBV7-8|once
CASSLGGQGYEQYF
>TRBV19|NA
CASSRRPFYEQYF
>TRBV28|NA
CASSLSGTGGFEQYF
>TRBV19|NA
CASSIDRQGGETQYF
>TRBV10-3|NA
CAISESIAVYGEQYF
>TRBV10-3|NA
CAISEPGVYEQYF
>TRBV29-1|NA
CSVVSAKNIQYF
>TRBV2|NA
CASSDPNRISSYNEQFF
>TRBV14|NA
CASSQWGTGSYEQYF
>TRBV15|NA
CATSRDTGGNEQFF
>TRBV29-1|NA
CSGAGNTEAFF
>TRBV5-8|NA
CASSLRGAAYEQYF
>TRBV4-1|NA
CASSDRTVNQPQHF
>TRBV5-1|NA
CASSILGQGAVHEQFF